This T cell receptor (beta chain) was retrieved from a study of CD8+ T cells in alopecia areata. Remarks on this clone: Its specificity is unknown.

The CDR3 has 17 residues. The trim removed 1 base at V and 6 bases at J, leaving 12 bases unmatched. Germline assignment: CDR1 SGHDN and CDR2 FVKESK. Whole-study findings and limits: In patients, TCRs were shared less clearly than in mice, and HLA may possibly be involved.

Extracted from the samples, RNA was reverse transcribed into cDNA to serve as the sequencing template. Profiled with immunoSEQ multiplex PCR; TCRdb holds only in-frame clones, not every one. The table records roughly 170,000 clones, around 58% of them present only once. Treatment denoted: oral pan-JAK inhibitor, 5-10 mg twice daily. The source was CD8+ T cells sorted from blood, collected at week 24, from a patient treated with tofacitinib. V gene TRBV14 combines with J gene TRBJ1-3, with 7 bases fitting TRBD1. The clonotype comes from a human donor with alopecia areata. The CDR3 sequence: CASSQGIDRDSANTIYF. Here the CDR3 DNA reads TGTGCCAGCAGCCAAGGGATAGACAGGGATTCAGCAAACACCATATATTTT. Together with reference TRBV14 and TRBJ1-3, the CDR3 gives the full variable domain: EAGVTQFPSHSVIEKGQTVTLRCDPISGHDNLYWYRRVMGKEIKFLLHFVKESKQDESGMPNNRFLAERTGGTYSTLKVQPAELEDSGVYFCASSQGIDRDSANTIYFGEGSWLTVV.